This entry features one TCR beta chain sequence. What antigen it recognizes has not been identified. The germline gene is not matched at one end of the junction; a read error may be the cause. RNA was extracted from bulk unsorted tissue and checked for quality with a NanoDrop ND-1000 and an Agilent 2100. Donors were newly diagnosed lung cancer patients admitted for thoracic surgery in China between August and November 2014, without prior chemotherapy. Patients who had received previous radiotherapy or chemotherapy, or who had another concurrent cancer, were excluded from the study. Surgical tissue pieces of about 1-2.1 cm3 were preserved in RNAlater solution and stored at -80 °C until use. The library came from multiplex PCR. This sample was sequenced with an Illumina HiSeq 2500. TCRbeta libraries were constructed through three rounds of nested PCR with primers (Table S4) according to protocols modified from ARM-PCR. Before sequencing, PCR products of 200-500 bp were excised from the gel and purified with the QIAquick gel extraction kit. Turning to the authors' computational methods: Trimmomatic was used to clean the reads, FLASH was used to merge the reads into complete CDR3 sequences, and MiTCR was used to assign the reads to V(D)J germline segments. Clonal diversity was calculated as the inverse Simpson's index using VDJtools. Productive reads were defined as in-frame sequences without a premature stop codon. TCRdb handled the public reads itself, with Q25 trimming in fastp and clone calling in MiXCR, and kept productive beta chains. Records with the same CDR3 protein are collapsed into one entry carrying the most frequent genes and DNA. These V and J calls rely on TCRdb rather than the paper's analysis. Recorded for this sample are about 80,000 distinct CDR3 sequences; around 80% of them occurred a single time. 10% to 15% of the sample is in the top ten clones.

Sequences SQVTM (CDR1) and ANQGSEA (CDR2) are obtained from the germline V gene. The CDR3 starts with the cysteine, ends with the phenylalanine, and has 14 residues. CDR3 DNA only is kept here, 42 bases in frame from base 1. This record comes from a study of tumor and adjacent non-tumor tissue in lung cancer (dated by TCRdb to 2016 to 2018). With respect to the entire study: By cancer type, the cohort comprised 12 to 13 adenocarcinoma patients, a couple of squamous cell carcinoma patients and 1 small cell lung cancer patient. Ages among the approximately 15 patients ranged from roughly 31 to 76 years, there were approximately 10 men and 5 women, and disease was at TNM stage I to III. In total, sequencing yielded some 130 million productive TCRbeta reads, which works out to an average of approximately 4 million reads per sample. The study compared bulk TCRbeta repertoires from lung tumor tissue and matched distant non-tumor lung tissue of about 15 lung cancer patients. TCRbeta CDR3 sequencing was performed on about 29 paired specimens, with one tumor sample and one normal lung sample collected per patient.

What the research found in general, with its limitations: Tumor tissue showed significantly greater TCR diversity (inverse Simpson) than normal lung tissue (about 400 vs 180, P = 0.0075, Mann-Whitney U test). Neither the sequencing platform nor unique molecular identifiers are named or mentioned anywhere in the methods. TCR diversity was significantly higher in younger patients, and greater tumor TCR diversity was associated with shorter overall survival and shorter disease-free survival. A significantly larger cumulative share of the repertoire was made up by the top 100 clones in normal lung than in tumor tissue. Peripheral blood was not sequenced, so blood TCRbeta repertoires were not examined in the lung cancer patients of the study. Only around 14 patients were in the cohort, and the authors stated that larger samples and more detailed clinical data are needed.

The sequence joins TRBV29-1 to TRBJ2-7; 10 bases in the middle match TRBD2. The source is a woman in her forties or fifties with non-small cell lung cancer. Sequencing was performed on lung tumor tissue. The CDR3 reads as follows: CSIVLAGVFYEQYF. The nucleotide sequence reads TGTAGCATTGTTCTAGCGGGAGTTTTCTACGAGCAGTACTTC.